The 28 T cell receptor beta chains below come from one sample, sequenced in a study of blood T cells in healthy people across ages. Through a sample-barcoded 5' primer and a J-beta primer mix, a second PCR was run for roughly 7 to 12 cycles. Each CDR3 protein gets one entry after TCRdb re-called the 5' RACE reads with MiXCR. The sample has about 1,800,000 distinct CDR3 sequences, roughly 27% seen once. Input material: blood. These receptors came from a woman younger than 45 in good health.

This clonotype appeared many times. The chain recombines TRBV29-1 with TRBJ2-1, with TRBD2 matching over 14 bases. CDR1 is SQVTM, CDR2 ANQGSEA, per germline. The CDR3 loop spans 14 amino acids. CDR3 loop: CGTSGRSSYNEQFF. CDR3 coding DNA: TGCGGGACTAGCGGGAGATCGTCCTACAATGAGCAGTTCTTC.

This clonotype was seen a few times. The chain couples TRBV27 to TRBJ2-3; the match to TRBD2 covers 13 bases. This CDR3 is 21 amino acids long. With 3 bases clipped from V and 7 bases from J, the junction kept 22 bases outside the gene matches. The germline V gene has CDR1 MNHEY and CDR2 SMNVEV (reference sequence). CDR3 residues: CASSLLRLAGGKRAGSYTQYF. CDR3 nucleotides: TGTGCCAGCAGTTTGTTACGACTAGCGGGGGGTAAGAGAGCGGGATCCTATACGCAGTATTTT.

This clonotype was seen a single time. The chain uses TRBV5-1 and TRBJ2-1; no definite D call. Germline CDR1 reads SGHRS; CDR2 reads YFSETQ. V lost 0 bases to trimming and J lost 13 bases, with 14 bases between them. CDR3 size: 13 residues. CDR3 amino acids: CASSLGQSYDQFF. The CDR3 region has the DNA TGCGCCAGCAGCTTGGGGCAGTCCTACGATCAGTTCTTC.

The sample holds many counts of this clonotype. The genes are TRBV20-1 and TRBJ2-3; D tentatively reads TRBD1 or TRBD2 (6 bases each). The germline V gene encodes CDR1 DFQATT and CDR2 SNEGSKA (reference sequence). This CDR3 is 12 amino acids long. Between the trimmed V and J ends, which lost 3 bases and 5 bases, there was a span of 9 bases. The CDR3, as DNA: TGCAGTGCTAGCGGGGGCGGAGATACGCAGTATTTT. Translated, it gives CSASGGGDTQYF.

The chain employs TRBV20-1 and TRBJ2-1; 8 bases are a match to TRBD1. The junction had 9 bases not matched to a gene; V was cut back by 7 bases and J by 1 base. Germline-derived CDR1 and CDR2 are DFQATT and SNEGSKA (reference sequence). The CDR3 contains 15 residues. For the CDR3, the DNA is TGCAGTGTTAGGGGACAGGCCAAATCCTACAATGAGCAGTTCTTC. It is translated as CSVRGQAKSYNEQFF.

This chain connects TRBV18 to TRBJ1-1, with 9 bases aligning to TRBD1. Trimming took 3 bases from V and 0 from J; bases not matched to a gene: 5. Germline CDR1 is KGHSH and CDR2 is LQKENI. The CDR3 totals 16 residues. CDR3 amino acids: CASSPGTGNMNTEAFF. The CDR3 DNA sequence: TGTGCCAGCTCACCCGGGACAGGGAATATGAACACTGAAGCTTTCTTT.

This clonotype was recorded a few times. The V call is TRBV13, the J call TRBJ2-7; 10 bases map to TRBD2. The V segment lost 3 bases and the J segment 0 bases; nucleotides outside the gene matches: 2. Per germline, CDR1 PRHDT and CDR2 FYEKMQ (reference sequence). The length of the CDR3 is 15 residues. The CDR3 sequence: CASSLGLAFSYEQYF. The CDR3 DNA sequence: TGTGCCAGCAGCTTGGGACTAGCGTTCTCCTACGAGCAGTACTTC.

This clonotype was recorded at least ten times. The V gene is TRBV29-1, the J gene TRBJ2-5; D is perhaps TRBD1 or TRBD2 (7 bases each). This CDR3 region has 11 residues. Between the trimmed V and J ends, which lost 7 bases and 5 bases, there was a span of 11 bases. Germline CDR1 SQVTM, CDR2 ANQGSEA. The CDR3 loop is CSGQGGETQYF. Here the CDR3 DNA reads TGCAGCGGACAGGGAGGGGAGACCCAGTACTTC.

The chain combines TRBV4-1 with TRBJ1-2; D may be TRBD1 (5 bases). Germline assignment: CDR1 MGHRA and CDR2 YSYEKL. Trimming took 1 base from V and 1 from J, leaving 10 bases between them. This CDR3 is built from 15 residues. The CDR3 DNA sequence: TGCGCCAGCAGCCAAGTGGGGCGAGTTAACTATGGCTACACCTTC. It translates to CASSQVGRVNYGYTF.

This clonotype was detected ten times or more. V and J are TRBV12-3 or TRBV12-4 and TRBJ2-7; 8 nucleotides align to TRBD2. This CDR3 is built from 15 residues. Losses at the gene ends were 6 bases for V and 4 bases for J; bases not matched to a gene: 11. The CDR3 loop reads CASSGSGSRPYEQYF. In DNA form, the CDR3 reads TGTGCCAGCAGCGGGAGCGGGAGCCGTCCGTACGAGCAGTACTTC.

The table lists this clonotype with many counts. The genes are TRBV24-1 and TRBJ2-1; no reliable D call. V was pared by 2 bases and J by 0 bases, with 16 bases between. Per germline, CDR1 KGHDR and CDR2 SFDVKD. The length of the CDR3 is 18 residues. CDR3 amino acids: CATSDSAFPTSSYNEQFF. CDR3 coding DNA: TGTGCCACCAGTGATTCCGCTTTCCCTACGAGCTCCTACAATGAGCAGTTCTTC.

The chain couples TRBV6-5 to TRBJ2-1; D possibly corresponds to TRBD1 (6 bases). CDR1 MNHEY and CDR2 SVGAGI come from the germline V gene. CDR3 length: 13 residues. With 6 bases removed from V and 5 bases from J, the gap between germline ends came to 11 bases. This chain's CDR3 is CASRQPGDNEQFF. CDR3 DNA: TGTGCCAGCAGACAACCAGGGGACAATGAGCAGTTCTTC.

As to this clonotype: With a much larger clone just one base away, this may be a read error. This chain uses TRBV6-6 with TRBJ2-5; 7 bases align to TRBD2. Trimming at V came to 2 bases and at J to 11 bases, leaving 11 bases not matched to a gene. In germline, CDR1 is MNHNY, CDR2 SVGAGI (reference sequence). CDR3 length: 14 amino acids. The CDR3 protein is CASSYGGSAYGQYF. The CDR3 nucleotides read TGTGCCAGCAGTTACGGCGGGAGCGCGTACGGGCAGTACTTC.

The chain combines TRBV27 with TRBJ1-2; D perhaps matches TRBD1 (5 bases). Germline V gene sequence: CDR1 MNHEY, CDR2 SMNVEV (reference sequence). V was cut by 5 bases and J by 6 bases, with 22 bases left in between. CDR3 length: 16 amino acids. The CDR3 sequence is CASSPLIVMQGNGYTF. The DNA for the CDR3 is TGTGCCAGCAGTCCTCTGATAGTTATGCAGGGTAATGGCTACACCTTC.

This chain connects TRBV25-1 to TRBJ1-2; 9 bases are a match to TRBD1. The germline gives CDR1 MGHDK, CDR2 SYGVNS. The CDR3 totals 15 residues. V lost 4 bases and J lost 4; bases outside the gene matches: 7. The CDR3 DNA sequence: TGTGCCAGCAGTGTGGGGACAGGGCCTAGCTATGGCTACACCTTC. Amino acid sequence: CASSVGTGPSYGYTF.

The gene calls are TRBV9 and TRBJ2-1; the match to TRBD2 covers 7 bases. CDR1 is SGDLS, CDR2 YYNGEE, per germline. The CDR3 contains 18 residues. The trim removed 3 bases at V and 2 bases at J, leaving 14 bases unmatched. The CDR3 bases are TGTGCCAGCAGCGGTCAGGATGGGCTAGCGGTTACCTACAATGAGCAGTTCTTC. It specifies CASSGQDGLAVTYNEQFF.

The chain is built from TRBV3-1 and TRBJ1-4, with 7 bases identical to TRBD1. This CDR3 has 16 amino acids. With 4 bases clipped from V and 7 bases from J, the junction kept 12 bases outside the gene matches. CDR1 and CDR2 (germline): LGHDT, YNNKEL (reference sequence). CDR3 nucleotide sequence: TGTGCCAGCAGCCCGGGCTACGGGACAGTATTTGAAAAACTGTTTTTT. It yields the protein CASSPGYGTVFEKLFF.

This clonotype was picked up many times. The chain recombines TRBV7-2 with TRBJ2-5; D may correspond to TRBD1 or TRBD2 (5 bases each). The ends were cut back, 5 bases at V and 11 bases at J, with 15 bases in the middle. CDR1 and CDR2 from the germline V gene are SGHTA and FQGNSA. The CDR3 consists of 12 residues. The chain's CDR3 is CASSPALGEQYF. The DNA of the CDR3 is TGTGCCAGCAGCCCTGCCCTGGGGGAGCAGTACTTC.

This clonotype was observed at least ten times. The chain combines TRBV29-1 with TRBJ2-7; 10 nucleotides line up with TRBD2. V trimming: 4 bases; J trimming: 3 bases; junction bases outside the gene matches: 3. The germline gives CDR1 SQVTM, CDR2 ANQGSEA. CDR3 size: 13 residues. The CDR3, as DNA: TGCAGCGTTGTAGTAGCGGGGGGCTACGAGCAGTACTTC. Its translation is CSVVVAGGYEQYF.

This sequence joins TRBV7-9 and TRBJ2-1; TRBD2 is a possible D gene (5 bases). The CDR3 is 14 amino acids. Germline V gene lookup returns CDR1 SEHNR and CDR2 FQNEAQ (reference sequence). Trimming took off 0 bases at V and 5 bases at J, with 8 bases between the two ends. DNA of the CDR3: TGTGCCAGCAGCTTAGCGCGGGCCCACAATGAGCAGTTCTTC. Translation: CASSLARAHNEQFF.

The table lists this clonotype with a few counts. V usage is TRBV15 and J usage is TRBJ2-5, with 7 bases fitting TRBD2. Per the germline V gene, CDR1 is LNHNV and CDR2 is YYDKDF (reference sequence). The ends lost 5 bases at V and 11 bases at J; junction bases unmatched: 11. There are 13 residues in the CDR3. DNA of the CDR3: TGTGCCACCAGCCGGGACCCCGGGCGGGAGCAGTACTTC. Its protein is CATSRDPGREQYF.

The chain carries TRBV4-1 and TRBJ2-4; perhaps D is TRBD1 or TRBD2 (5 bases each). The CDR3 is 14 residues long. CDR1 is MGHRA and CDR2 is YSYEKL in the germline V gene. Trimming took off 4 bases at V and 13 bases at J, with 20 bases between the two ends. CDR3 residues: CASSRGRDVNEQYF. Written as DNA, the CDR3 is TGCGCCAGCAGCCGGGGCAGGGACGTCAATGAGCAGTACTTC.

Ten or more counts support this clonotype. This chain connects TRBV7-9 to TRBJ2-1; 7 bases are shared with TRBD1. The V gene's germline CDR1 is SEHNR and CDR2 FQNEAQ (reference sequence). CDR3 length equals 13 residues. J gave up 15 bases and V 5 bases, and 13 bases lay outside the gene matches. CDR3 nucleotides: TGTGCCAGCAGCATGGGACAGTCGAACAGTCCGTTCTTC. It encodes CASSMGQSNSPFF.

In this sample, this clonotype turned up a few times. The chain is built from TRBV5-6 and TRBJ2-1; TRBD2 matches 7 bases. The J segment lost 3 bases and the V segment lost 4 bases, leaving 7 bases of the junction unmatched. The CDR3 loop spans 15 amino acids. Per germline, CDR1 SGHDT and CDR2 YYEEEE. CDR3 sequence reads: CASSGTSELYNEQFF. In DNA form, the CDR3 reads TGTGCCAGCAGCGGAACTAGCGAGCTCTACAATGAGCAGTTCTTC.

This clonotype was recorded at least ten times. The V and J genes are TRBV10-3 and TRBJ2-5, with D maybe TRBD1 (5 bases). Trimming removed 0 bases from V and 4 bases from J, with 9 bases in between. The CDR3 totals 14 residues. CDR1 ENHRY and CDR2 SYGVKD come from the germline V gene. Here the CDR3 DNA reads TGTGCCATCAGTGAGTCGAATAGGGGAGAGACCCAGTACTTC. Protein sequence: CAISESNRGETQYF.

The chain has TRBV6-4 and TRBJ2-3, with 8 bases aligning to TRBD2. The CDR3 covers 15 residues. CDR1 and CDR2 from the germline V gene are MRHNA and SNTAGT. The ends lost 3 bases at V and 7 bases at J; junction bases unmatched: 9. CDR3 residues: CASSEEWLAGNTQYF. CDR3 DNA: TGTGCCAGCAGTGAGGAGTGGCTAGCGGGTAATACGCAGTATTTT.

This clonotype turned up a few times. The junction departs from germline at one end; a sequencing error may be responsible. The rearrangement links TRBV6-8 to TRBJ2-7; either TRBD1 or TRBD2 may supply D (5 bases each). The CDR3 has 15 residues. CDR1 is MNHGY and CDR2 is SAAAGT in the germline V gene. The CDR3: CASSYLIWGTNEQYF. The CDR3 DNA follows: TGTGCCAGCAGCTACTTAATCTGGGGGACGAACGAGCAGTACTTC.

This clonotype was picked up many times. The chain couples TRBV4-2 to TRBJ1-2; D remains ambiguous. Germline CDR1 reads LGHNA; CDR2 reads YNFKEQ. Trimming stripped 0 bases from V and 4 bases from J, with 12 bases between. The CDR3 totals 15 residues. CDR3 sequence reads: CASSQDRPEAYGYTF. The CDR3, as DNA: TGTGCCAGCAGCCAAGACAGACCGGAGGCCTATGGCTACACCTTC.